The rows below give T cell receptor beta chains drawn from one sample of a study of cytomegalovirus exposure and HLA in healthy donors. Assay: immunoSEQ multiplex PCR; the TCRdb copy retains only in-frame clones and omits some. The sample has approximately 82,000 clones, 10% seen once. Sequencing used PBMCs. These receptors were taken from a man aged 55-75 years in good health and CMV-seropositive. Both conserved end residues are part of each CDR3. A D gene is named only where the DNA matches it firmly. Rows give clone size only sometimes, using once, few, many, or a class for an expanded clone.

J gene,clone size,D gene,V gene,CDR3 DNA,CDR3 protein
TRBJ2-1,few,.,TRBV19,TGTGCCAGTAGTATATATGGAGGGGAAGTAGCAAATGAGCAGTTCTTC,CASSIYGGEVANEQFF
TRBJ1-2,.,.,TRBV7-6,TGTGCCAGCAGCCCAGGGTCCAGGGGACACTATGGCTACACCTTC,CASSPGSRGHYGYTF
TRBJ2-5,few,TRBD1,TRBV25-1,TGTGCCAGCAGTGAACCAGGGACAGGGCAAGAGACCCAGTACTTC,CASSEPGTGQETQYF
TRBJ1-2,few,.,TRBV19,TGTGCCAGTAACCCATACGATAGTTTCTATGGCTACACCTTC,CASNPYDSFYGYTF
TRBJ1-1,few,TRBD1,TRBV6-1,TGTGCCAGCAGTGATGGAATAGGGACAGACATAGAAGCTTTCTTT,CASSDGIGTDIEAFF
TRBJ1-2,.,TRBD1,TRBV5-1,TGCGCCAGCAGCGACATAACCCAGGGGGCCTATGGCTACACCTTC,CASSDITQGAYGYTF
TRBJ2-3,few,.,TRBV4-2,TGTGCCAGCAGCCAAGTCACGGAGAATACGCAGTATTTT,CASSQVTENTQYF
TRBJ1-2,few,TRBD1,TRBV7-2,TGTGCCAGCAGCTTAGCTCTAGGACAGGGCACAGGAGGCTACACCTTC,CASSLALGQGTGGYTF
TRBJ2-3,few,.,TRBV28,TGTGCCAGCAGTTTCGGCCCAGGGAGGACAGATACGCAGTATTTT,CASSFGPGRTDTQYF
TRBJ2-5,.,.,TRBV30,TGTGCCTGGAGGTTCATGGCAGGGCCTCAAGAGACCCAGTACTTC,CAWRFMAGPQETQYF
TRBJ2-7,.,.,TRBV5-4,TGTGCCAGCAGCTTGGATAAGCTCCCGACCTACGAGCAGTACTTC,CASSLDKLPTYEQYF
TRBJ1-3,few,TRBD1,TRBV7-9,TGTGCCAGCAGCCCAACAGGGGCTTATGGAAACACCATATATTTT,CASSPTGAYGNTIYF
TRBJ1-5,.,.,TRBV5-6,TGTGCCAGCAGCTCGTCGGGGGGTCAGCCCCAGCATTTT,CASSSSGGQPQHF
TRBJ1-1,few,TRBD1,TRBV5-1,TGCGCCAGCAGCTTGGGCAGGGGGCCTATGAACACTGAAGCTTTCTTT,CASSLGRGPMNTEAFF
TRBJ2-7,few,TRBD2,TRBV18,TGTGCCAGCTCACCCCGGGAGGGCCTTTCGGTAGTCTTC,CASSPREGLSVVF
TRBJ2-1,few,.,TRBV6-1,TGTGCCAGCAGTCAAGCCCTAGCGCCTCCCTACACTGAGCAGTTCTTC,CASSQALAPPYTEQFF
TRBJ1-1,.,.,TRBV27,TGTGCCAGCAGTCCCTTCGCGGAAAGGACTGAAGCTTTCTTT,CASSPFAERTEAFF
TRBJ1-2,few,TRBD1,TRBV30,TGTGCCTGGACTATCGGACAGGGATTCGCTGGCTACACCTTC,CAWTIGQGFAGYTF
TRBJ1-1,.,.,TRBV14,TGTGCCAGCAGCCAAGGAGGTTGGAGGTACACTGAAGCTTTCTTT,CASSQGGWRYTEAFF
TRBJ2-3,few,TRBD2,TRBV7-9,TGTGCCGGGACTAGGGGCGGGTCTAGCACAGATACGCAGTATTTT,CAGTRGGSSTDTQYF
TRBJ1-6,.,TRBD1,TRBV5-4,TGTGCCAGCAGCTTGGTAGGGACAGGGTACAATTCACCCCTCCACTTT,CASSLVGTGYNSPLHF
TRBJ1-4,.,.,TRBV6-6,TGTGCCAGCAGCCCGGGACGGGAGAATGAAAAACTGTTTTTT,CASSPGRENEKLFF
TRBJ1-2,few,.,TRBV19,TGTGCCAGTAGTCTAACAGAATCTTATGGCTACACCTTC,CASSLTESYGYTF
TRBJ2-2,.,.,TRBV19,TGTGCCAGTAGTATAGGGGAGACTATTGAGTCCGGGGAGCTGTTTTTT,CASSIGETIESGELFF
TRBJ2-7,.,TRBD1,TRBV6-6,TGTGCCAGCAGTTACCGGGACAGGGTCAACGAGCAGTACTTC,CASSYRDRVNEQYF
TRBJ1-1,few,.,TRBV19,TGTGCCAGTTCATCGAACACTGAAGCTTTCTTT,CASSSNTEAFF
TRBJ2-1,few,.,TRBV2,TGTGCCAGCAGTGAACCTTCCGGTGAGCAGTTCTTC,CASSEPSGEQFF
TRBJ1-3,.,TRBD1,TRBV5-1,TGCGCCAGCAGCTTCAGGGGGCTCTCTGGAAACACCATATATTTT,CASSFRGLSGNTIYF
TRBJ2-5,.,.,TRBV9,TGTGCCAGCAGCGTAGGATGGGGGGAACCCTTGTACTTC,CASSVGWGEPLYF
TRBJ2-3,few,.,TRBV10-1,TGCGCCAGCAGAGGACAGAGCACAGATACGCAGTATTTT,CASRGQSTDTQYF
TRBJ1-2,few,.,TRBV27,TGTGCCAGCAGTAACCGGGACAACCTTGACTATGGCTACACCTTC,CASSNRDNLDYGYTF
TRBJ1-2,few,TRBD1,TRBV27,TGTGCCAGCACCCCAGGCCTAGGGGGCGGCTATGGCTACACCTTC,CASTPGLGGGYGYTF
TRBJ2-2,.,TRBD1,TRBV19,TGTGCCAGTAGGGGCAGGGGGACCCCCGGGGAGCTGTTTTTT,CASRGRGTPGELFF
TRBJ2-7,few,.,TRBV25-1,TGTGCCAGTAGTGAAGCCGGACGGGGGGAGCAGTACTTC,CASSEAGRGEQYF
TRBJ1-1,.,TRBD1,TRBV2,TGTGCCAGCAGTGAGGGACAGTCCTTGCCTGAAGCTTTCTTT,CASSEGQSLPEAFF
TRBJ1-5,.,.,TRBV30,TGTGCCTGGAGTTCACCCAGGGGTTTTGATCAGCCCCAGCATTTT,CAWSSPRGFDQPQHF
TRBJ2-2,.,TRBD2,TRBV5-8,TGTGCCAGCAGCTTTCCGACTAGCGGGTTGAACACCGGGGAGCTGTTTTTT,CASSFPTSGLNTGELFF
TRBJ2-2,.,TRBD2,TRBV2,TGTGCCAGCAGTGACGGGGGGTACACCGGGGAGCTGTTTTTT,CASSDGGYTGELFF
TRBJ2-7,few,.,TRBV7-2,TGTGCCAGCAGCCTCGGGAAAGTATTCTCCTACGAGCAGTCCTTC,CASSLGKVFSYEQSF
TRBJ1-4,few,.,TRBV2,TGTGCCAGCAGTGCGGAATCCGGAGGCGGCCTTAATGAAAAACTGTTTTTT,CASSAESGGGLNEKLFF
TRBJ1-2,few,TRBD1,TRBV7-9,TGTGCCAGCAGCCCCCGGACAGGGCTTGGCTATGGCTACACCTTC,CASSPRTGLGYGYTF
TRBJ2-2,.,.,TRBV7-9,TGTGCCAGCAGCTTAGTGGAGGGGACCATCACCGGGGAGCTGTTTTTT,CASSLVEGTITGELFF
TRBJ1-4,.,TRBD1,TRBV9,TGTGCCAGCAGCGCCGAGGGGGCACTCTATGAAAAACTGTTTTTT,CASSAEGALYEKLFF
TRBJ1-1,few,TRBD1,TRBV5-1,TGCGCCAGCAGCGGAGGGGGCGAGAACACTGAAGCTTTCTTT,CASSGGGENTEAFF
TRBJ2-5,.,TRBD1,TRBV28,TGTGCCAGCAGTTTACCGGCAGGGGGCGTGGAGACCCAGTACTTC,CASSLPAGGVETQYF
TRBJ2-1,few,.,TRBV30,TGTGCCTGGAGTTCGGACAGCACCTACAATGAGCAGTTCTTC,CAWSSDSTYNEQFF
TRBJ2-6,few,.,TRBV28,TGTGCCAGCTCCCGCTCTGGGGCCAACGTCCTGACTTTC,CASSRSGANVLTF
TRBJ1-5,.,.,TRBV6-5,TGTGCCAGCAAAGGACAGAATAATCAGCCCCAGCATTTT,CASKGQNNQPQHF
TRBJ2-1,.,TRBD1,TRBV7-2,TGTGCCAGCAGCCTCGGACAGGGGGCGAACTACAATGAGCAGTTCTTC,CASSLGQGANYNEQFF
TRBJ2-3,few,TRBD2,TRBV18,TGTGCCAGCTCGCGGACTAGCGTCCAGGCGGATACGCAGTATTTT,CASSRTSVQADTQYF
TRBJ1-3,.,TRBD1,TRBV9,TGTGCCAGCAGCGAGCAGGGACAGGGAAAAGCTGGAAACACCATATATTTT,CASSEQGQGKAGNTIYF
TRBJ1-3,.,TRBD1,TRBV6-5,TGTGCCAGCAGTCGGACAGGGGACGGAAACACCATATATTTT,CASSRTGDGNTIYF
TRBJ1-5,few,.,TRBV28,TGTGCCAGCAGTCCTTATGGGGCAGGGTGGGATCAGCCCCAGCATTTT,CASSPYGAGWDQPQHF
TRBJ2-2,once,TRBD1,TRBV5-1,TGCGCCAGCAGCTTGGGACAGGGGGCAGCCGGGGAGCTGTTTTTT,CASSLGQGAAGELFF